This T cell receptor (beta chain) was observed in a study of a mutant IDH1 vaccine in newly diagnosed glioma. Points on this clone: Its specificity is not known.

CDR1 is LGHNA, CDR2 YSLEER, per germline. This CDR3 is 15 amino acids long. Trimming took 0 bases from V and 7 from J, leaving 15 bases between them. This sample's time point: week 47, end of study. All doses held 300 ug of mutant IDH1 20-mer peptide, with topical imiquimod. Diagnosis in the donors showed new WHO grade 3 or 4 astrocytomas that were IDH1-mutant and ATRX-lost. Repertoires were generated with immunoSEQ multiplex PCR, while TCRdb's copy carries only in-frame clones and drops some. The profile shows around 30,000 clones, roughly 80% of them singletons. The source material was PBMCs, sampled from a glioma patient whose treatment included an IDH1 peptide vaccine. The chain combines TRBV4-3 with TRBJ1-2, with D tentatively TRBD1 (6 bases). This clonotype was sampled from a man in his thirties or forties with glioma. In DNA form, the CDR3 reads TGCGCCAGCAGCCAAGAGTGGGCAGGGGAGAGTGGCTACACCTTC. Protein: CASSQEWAGESGYTF.